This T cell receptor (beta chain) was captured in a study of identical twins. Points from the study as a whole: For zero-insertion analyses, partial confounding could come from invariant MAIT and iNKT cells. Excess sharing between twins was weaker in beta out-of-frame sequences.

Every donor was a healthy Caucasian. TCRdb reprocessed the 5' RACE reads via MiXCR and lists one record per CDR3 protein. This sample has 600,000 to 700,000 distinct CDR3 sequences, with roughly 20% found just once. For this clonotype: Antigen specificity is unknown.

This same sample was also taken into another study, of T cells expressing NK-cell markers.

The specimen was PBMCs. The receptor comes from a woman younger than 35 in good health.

This CDR3 is CASSLGQGGQAQYF. As DNA, the CDR3 is TGTGCCAGCAGCTTGGGACAGGGAGGCCAGGCCCAGTACTTC. The J gene is TRBJ2-5, the V gene TRBV5-8; maybe TRBD1 (7 bases). V was clipped by 0 bases and J by 9 bases, with 15 bases between them. The CDR3 covers 14 residues. Germline V gene data show CDR1 as SGHTS and CDR2 as YDEGEE. Complete variable domain (other parts from reference TRBV5-8 and TRBJ2-5): EAGVTQSPTHLIKTRGQQATLRCSPISGHTSVYWYQQALGLGLQFLLWYDEGEERNRGNFPPRFSGRQFPNYSSELNVNALELEDSALYLCASSLGQGGQAQYFGPGTRLLVL.